The next 21 T cell receptor beta chains were all read from a single sample in a study of blood T cell repertoires in COVID-19. Libraries were prepared by immunoSEQ multiplex PCR; TCRdb keeps only in-frame clonotypes and omits some of them. The table lists about 220,000 clones, about four fifths of them singletons. The specimen was PBMCs or T cells enriched from blood (not recorded which). All receptors derive from a woman between 55 and 75 years old who had recovered from COVID-19.

This chain uses TRBV19 with TRBJ2-3; TRBD1 might be the D (6 bases). The length of the CDR3 is 19 residues. With 3 bases removed from V and 0 bases from J, the gap between germline ends came to 22 bases. Looked up from germline, CDR1 is LNHDA and CDR2 is SQIVND (reference sequence). CDR3 in amino acids: CASSIWAGDIPPSTDTQYF. Written as DNA, the CDR3 is TGTGCCAGTAGTATTTGGGCAGGGGATATCCCCCCTAGCACAGATACGCAGTATTTT.

The chain carries TRBV20-1 and TRBJ2-7; 12 bases line up with TRBD2. This CDR3 contains 16 residues. V shed 3 bases, J shed 2 bases, and the junction held 8 bases outside the gene matches. Germline assignment: CDR1 DFQATT and CDR2 SNEGSKA (reference sequence). The CDR3 spells CSASNPTSGGTYEQYF. DNA for the CDR3: TGCAGTGCTAGTAACCCCACTAGCGGGGGGACCTACGAGCAGTACTTC.

This sequence joins TRBV3-1 (or the pseudogene TRBV3-2) and TRBJ1-2; TRBD1 matches at 8 bases. Germline CDR1 and CDR2: LGHDT and YNNKEL (reference sequence). V was pared by 0 bases and J by 4 bases, with 4 bases of the junction left unmatched. The length of the CDR3 is 15 residues. The CDR3, as DNA: TGTGCCAGCAGCCAAGATTCCGGGACAGGCTATGGCTACACCTTC. It encodes CASSQDSGTGYGYTF.

This chain joins TRBV21-1 and TRBJ2-2; TRBD1 is the table's D call, not checked against the DNA. TRBV21-1 is a listed pseudogene. This CDR3 contains 17 residues. The CDR3 spells CASSKVETGGNTGELFF. As DNA, the CDR3 is TGTGCCAGCAGCAAAGTAGAGACAGGGGGAAACACCGGGGAGCTGTTTTTT.

This sequence joins TRBV2 and TRBJ1-2; D is unclear. The CDR3 has 15 amino acids. Germline V lookup: CDR1 SNHLY, CDR2 FYNNEI. The ends were cut back, 1 base at V and 4 bases at J, with 13 bases in the middle. The CDR3 sequence is CASSEDWQVAYGYTF. Written as DNA, the CDR3 is TGTGCCAGCAGTGAAGATTGGCAGGTGGCCTATGGCTACACCTTC.

The chain uses TRBV21-1 and TRBJ2-1; the table's TRBD2 call for D was not verified on the DNA. TRBV21-1 is tagged as a pseudogene. The CDR3 sequence is 17 residues long. CDR3 DNA: TGTGCCAGCACCCCGGTAGCGGGAGGGCGGTCCTACAATGAGCAGTTCTTC. It specifies CASTPVAGGRSYNEQFF.

The gene calls are TRBV18 and TRBJ1-1; 8 bases agree with TRBD1. From germline, CDR1 is KGHSH and CDR2 LQKENI. After removal of 4 bases from V and 1 base from J, the junction contained 2 bases not matched to a gene. This CDR3 contains 14 residues. CDR3: CASSQGTGNTEAFF. The CDR3 nucleotides read TGTGCCAGCTCACAAGGGACAGGGAACACTGAAGCTTTCTTT.

For the CDR3, the DNA is TGTGCCAGTAGTAGCGGGACTAGCGGGAAGTCCTTCTACAATGAGCAGTTCTTC. It yields the protein CASSSGTSGKSFYNEQFF. The chain has TRBV19 and TRBJ2-1; 13 bases fit TRBD2. The CDR3 contains 18 residues. Trimming took 4 bases from V and 3 from J; bases not matched to a gene: 9. Germline loops: CDR1 LNHDA, CDR2 SQIVND (reference sequence).

This rearrangement joins TRBV7-9 to TRBJ2-5, with D possibly matching TRBD1 (5 bases). V lost 3 bases and J 1 base, leaving 6 bases between the germline ends. Germline loops: CDR1 SEHNR, CDR2 FQNEAQ (reference sequence). The CDR3 totals 13 residues. The CDR3 DNA follows: TGTGCCAGCAGCTTGACAGTCCAAGAGACCCAGTACTTC. Protein product: CASSLTVQETQYF.

V usage is TRBV25-1 and J usage is TRBJ1-6; maybe TRBD1 (6 bases). V dropped 4 bases and J dropped 6 bases, with 13 bases sitting between them. Germline values: CDR1 MGHDK, CDR2 SYGVNS. This CDR3 has 15 amino acids. The CDR3 spells CASSVGQGSNSPLHF. In DNA, the CDR3 is TGTGCCAGCAGTGTCGGGCAGGGGAGTAATTCACCCCTCCACTTT.

The V gene is TRBV10-2, the J gene TRBJ1-4, with 9 bases aligning to TRBD1. The length of the CDR3 is 15 residues. V was clipped by 6 bases and J by 5 bases; unmatched bases: 7. Germline-derived CDR1 and CDR2 are WSHSY and SAAADI. CDR3 region: CASRRSGTGNEKLFF. DNA of the CDR3: TGCGCCAGCAGACGCAGCGGGACAGGGAATGAAAAACTGTTTTTT.

The chain links TRBV25-1 to TRBJ2-3; TRBD2 is a possible D gene (5 bases). Germline V CDR1 and CDR2: MGHDK, SYGVNS. CDR3 length: 12 amino acids. V gave up 3 bases and J gave up 10 bases, with 11 bases separating them. CDR3 sequence: CASSERTYAQYF. Here the CDR3 DNA reads TGTGCCAGCAGTGAGAGGACTTATGCGCAGTATTTT.

The chain uses TRBV11-3 and TRBJ2-1; 8 nucleotides align to TRBD2. Germline V gives CDR1 SGHNT, CDR2 YENEEA. CDR3 size: 16 residues. V shed 2 bases and J 9 bases; nucleotides not matched to a gene: 12. The CDR3 nucleotides are TGTGCCAGCAGCTTATCGGTGGCGGGGGGCCCCACTGAGCAGTTCTTC. It specifies CASSLSVAGGPTEQFF.

The rearrangement links TRBV27 to TRBJ2-5; 10 bases line up with TRBD1. CDR3 length: 15 amino acids. V shed 3 bases and J 5 bases; nucleotides not matched to a gene: 6. From germline, CDR1 is MNHEY and CDR2 SMNVEV (reference sequence). In nucleotides, the CDR3 is TGTGCCAGCAGTTTTGGGACAGGGGAGCGGGAGACCCAGTACTTC. Encoded protein: CASSFGTGERETQYF.

This clone is a singleton in its sample. V is TRBV27 and J is TRBJ1-6, with 8 bases fitting TRBD1. After removal of 4 bases from V and 0 bases from J, the junction contained 2 bases not matched to a gene. The CDR3 length is 16 residues. Germline lookup yields CDR1 MNHEY and CDR2 SMNVEV (reference sequence). The DNA of the CDR3 is TGTGCCAGCAGTTCCACAGGGGGCTCCTATAATTCACCCCTCCACTTT. Its protein is CASSSTGGSYNSPLHF.

V is TRBV6-5 and J is TRBJ2-6, with 7 bases identical to TRBD2. J was trimmed by 1 base and V by 8 bases; bases with no gene match: 2. Germline-derived CDR1 and CDR2 are MNHEY and SVGAGI. This CDR3 region has 14 residues. In DNA form, the CDR3 reads TGTGCCAGCGGGCGGGGGTCTGGGGCCAACGTCCTGACTTTC. Encoded protein: CASGRGSGANVLTF.

This chain uses TRBV16 with TRBJ1-4; tentatively, D is TRBD1 (6 bases). The CDR3 spans 16 residues. Trimming removed 4 bases at V and 7 bases at J, with 19 bases between. Germline V gene lookup returns CDR1 KGHSY and CDR2 FQNENV. The CDR3, as DNA: TGTGCCAGCAGCCCAAGTAAGGGGACAAGCCTTGAAAAACTGTTTTTT. This codes for CASSPSKGTSLEKLFF.

The V call is TRBV5-1, the J call TRBJ2-3; 7 positions match TRBD2. V was clipped by 2 bases and J by 2 bases; unmatched bases: 2. CDR3 length equals 14 residues. The germline gives CDR1 SGHRS, CDR2 YFSETQ. As DNA, the CDR3 is TGCGCCAGCAGCTTAGCGGGAATCACAGATACGCAGTATTTT. As protein: CASSLAGITDTQYF.

This chain connects TRBV3-1 (or the pseudogene TRBV3-2) to TRBJ1-3; 8 positions agree with TRBD1. Germline V gives CDR1 LGHDT, CDR2 YNNKEL (reference sequence). With 4 bases clipped from V and 3 bases from J, the junction kept 8 bases outside the gene matches. The CDR3 is 16 amino acids. The CDR3 sequence: CASSPWTGSGGNTIYF. CDR3 in DNA: TGTGCCAGCAGCCCCTGGACAGGGTCTGGTGGAAACACCATATATTTT.

This sequence joins TRBV5-1 and TRBJ2-3; D gene ambiguous. Germline V CDR1 and CDR2: SGHRS, YFSETQ. Trimming stripped 3 bases from V and 2 bases from J, with 13 bases between. The CDR3 has 15 residues. The CDR3 bases are TGCGCCAGCAGCTACGACGGAGACCCCACAGATACGCAGTATTTT. Translating it yields CASSYDGDPTDTQYF.

Only a few counts were recorded for this clone. V and J are TRBV6-5 and TRBJ1-1; D ambiguous. The germline V gene has CDR1 MNHEY and CDR2 SVGAGI. The CDR3 runs 12 residues. V lost 6 bases to trimming and J lost 9 bases, with 14 bases between them. The CDR3 DNA sequence: TGTGCCAGCAGGGGAGATGGGGTAAAAGCTTTCTTT. Protein: CASRGDGVKAFF.